The 30 T cell receptor beta chains given below trace back to one sample, sequenced in a study of shared T cell receptors in the human thymus. Clones were read by immunoSEQ multiplex PCR, and TCRdb kept only the in-frame ones, dropping some. The sample includes hundreds of thousands of clones, about 95% of them seen just once. The sequencing input was thymocytes. The source is a human donor.

The J gene is TRBJ1-5, the V gene TRBV10-3, with D perhaps TRBD1 (5 bases). Trimming cost V 2 bases and J 0 bases, with 14 bases left between them. The CDR3 length is 17 residues. Germline loops: CDR1 ENHRY, CDR2 SYGVKD. The CDR3 DNA reads as TGTGCCATCAGTGAGACCGGACACAACCCTAGCAATCAGCCCCAGCATTTT. This encodes CAISETGHNPSNQPQHF.

CDR3 DNA sequence: TGTGCCAGCAGCCAAGATGGGACGGGACAGGGTTTCTACGAGCAGTACTTC. Protein: CASSQDGTGQGFYEQYF. The rearrangement joins TRBV4-2 to TRBJ2-7; TRBD1 matches at 9 bases. The CDR3 sequence is 17 residues long. Germline V gene sequence: CDR1 LGHNA, CDR2 YNFKEQ. V trimming: 0 bases; J trimming: 3 bases; junction bases outside the gene matches: 9.

This chain uses TRBV4-3 with TRBJ2-1; D may match TRBD1 or TRBD2 (6 bases each). V gave up 0 bases and J gave up 2 bases, with 23 bases separating them. Germline lookup yields CDR1 LGHNA and CDR2 YSLEER. The length of the CDR3 is 20 residues. CDR3 bases: TGCGCCAGCAGCCAAGATACCCCCGGGGGCGGGATCCCTCCCTACAATGAGCAGTTCTTC. Translation gives CASSQDTPGGGIPPYNEQFF.

This sequence joins TRBV14 and TRBJ2-7; tentative D call: TRBD1 (6 bases). This CDR3 comprises 15 residues. The V end was cut by 4 bases, the J end by 0 bases, with 13 bases between. Germline CDR1 is SGHDN and CDR2 is FVKESK. The chain's CDR3 is CASSRGQLLSYEQYF. The CDR3 DNA sequence: TGTGCCAGCAGCCGCGGACAGCTTCTCTCCTACGAGCAGTACTTC.

The CDR3: CASSLPGPRWSNQPQHF. The DNA of the CDR3 is TGTGCCAGCAGCTTACCGGGACCACGATGGAGCAATCAGCCCCAGCATTTT. The gene calls are TRBV28 and TRBJ1-5; possibly TRBD1 for D (5 bases). V was cut by 6 bases and J by 1 base, with 19 bases left in between. The germline CDR1 and CDR2 sequences are MDHEN and SYDVKM. There are 17 residues in the CDR3.

The chain employs TRBV27 and TRBJ2-1; D gene uncertain. V was trimmed by 3 bases and J by 9 bases, leaving 18 bases between them. The length of the CDR3 is 15 residues. CDR1 and CDR2 from the germline V gene are MNHEY and SMNVEV (reference sequence). The CDR3 is CASSFIPSGSGEQFF. In DNA form, the CDR3 reads TGTGCCAGCAGTTTCATCCCCTCCGGGTCTGGTGAGCAGTTCTTC.

As DNA, the CDR3 is TGTGCCAGCACGAGGGACCCTCAGGGCGATCAGCCCCAGCATTTT. Translation gives CASTRDPQGDQPQHF. The chain employs TRBV6-5 and TRBJ1-5, with D maybe TRBD1 (5 bases). V shed 7 bases and J shed 5 bases, with 18 bases lying between them. CDR3 length: 15 amino acids. Germline V lookup: CDR1 MNHEY, CDR2 SVGAGI.

V usage is TRBV10-3 and J usage is TRBJ2-7; 8 bases agree with TRBD2. The CDR3 covers 13 residues. CDR1 is ENHRY, CDR2 SYGVKD, per germline. After removal of 10 bases from V and 2 bases from J, the junction contained 7 bases not matched to a gene. For the CDR3, the DNA is TGTGCCAGTCTAGCGGGTCCCCCCTACGAGCAGTACTTC. This sequence encodes CASLAGPPYEQYF.

V is TRBV11-1 and J is TRBJ1-2, with TRBD1 matching over 7 bases. V lost 4 bases, J lost 8 bases, and 7 bases stayed unmatched. This CDR3 has 13 residues. The germline gives CDR1 SGHAT, CDR2 FQDESV (reference sequence). The CDR3: CASSCPTGRGYTF. In DNA form, the CDR3 reads TGTGCCAGCAGCTGCCCGACAGGGAGGGGCTACACCTTC. The whole variable domain, filled in from reference TRBV11-1 and TRBJ1-2, reads EAEVAQSPRYKITEKSQAVAFWCDPISGHATLYWYRQILGQGPELLVQFQDESVVDDSQLPKDRFSAERLKGVDSTLKIQPAELGDSAMYLCASSCPTGRGYTFGSGTRLTVV.

The chain recombines TRBV28 with TRBJ2-7; D ambiguous. CDR3 length: 15 amino acids. CDR1 and CDR2 (germline): MDHEN, SYDVKM. Trimming took 6 bases from V and 5 from J, leaving 20 bases between them. Written as DNA, the CDR3 is TGTGCCAGCAGCCCCGGCGTTCGGTTTTTCCACGAGCAGTACTTC. Its translation is CASSPGVRFFHEQYF.

The V and J genes are TRBV5-1 and TRBJ2-5; the D gene is possibly TRBD2 (6 bases). This CDR3 is 19 amino acids long. Germline V lookup: CDR1 SGHRS, CDR2 YFSETQ. Trimming took off 1 base at V and 2 bases at J, with 24 bases between the two ends. The DNA for the CDR3 is TGCGCCAGCAGCTTGACGGACGGGTGGACCGGGGGAATACAAGAGACCCAGTACTTC. Protein product: CASSLTDGWTGGIQETQYF.

The rearrangement joins TRBV4-2 to TRBJ2-1; 9 bases are a match to TRBD2. The CDR3 has 15 amino acids. Germline trimming cut 0 bases from V and 9 bases from J; bases unmatched to any gene: 6. Germline V gene data show CDR1 as LGHNA and CDR2 as YNFKEQ. CDR3 in amino acids: CASSQDELAGGEQFF. CDR3 sequence (DNA): TGTGCCAGCAGCCAAGATGAACTAGCGGGCGGTGAGCAGTTCTTC.

Written as DNA, the CDR3 is TGTGCCAGCAGTGACTCGGAGCGGGATGGGTGCACAGATACGCAGTATTTT. As protein: CASSDSERDGCTDTQYF. The rearrangement links TRBV6-4 to TRBJ2-3; TRBD2 aligns across 7 bases. With V trimmed by 0 bases and J by 1 base, 7 bases remained unmatched. The CDR3 is 17 residues long. CDR1 is MRHNA and CDR2 is SNTAGT in the germline V gene.

The chain uses TRBV28 and TRBJ1-5; D is uncertain. Germline assignment: CDR1 MDHEN and CDR2 SYDVKM. Deletions cut 3 bases from V and 4 bases from J, with 19 bases between. The CDR3 covers 17 residues. CDR3 sequence: CASSFMSGVDDNQPQHF. In nucleotides, the CDR3 is TGTGCCAGCAGTTTTATGTCGGGTGTGGACGATAATCAGCCCCAGCATTTT.

This clone occurred once. The genes are TRBV7-2 and TRBJ1-1; perhaps TRBD1 as D (6 bases). CDR1 is SGHTA, CDR2 FQGNSA, per germline. This CDR3 comprises 15 residues. Trimming pared 0 bases from V and 3 bases from J, leaving 11 bases between. The CDR3 DNA follows: TGTGCCAGCAGCTTAGCGGGGGCAGGGGACACTGAAGCTTTCTTT. Protein product: CASSLAGAGDTEAFF.

This rearrangement joins TRBV5-6 to TRBJ2-7, with TRBD2 matching over 14 bases. CDR1 is SGHDT and CDR2 is YYEEEE in the germline V gene. Germline trimming cut 3 bases from V and 4 bases from J; bases unmatched to any gene: 15. The CDR3 length is 19 residues. The CDR3 DNA follows: TGTGCCAGCAGCTCACAACCGGGACTAGCGGGAGTAAGAGGATACGAGCAGTACTTC. Its protein is CASSSQPGLAGVRGYEQYF.

V gene TRBV15 combines with J gene TRBJ1-1, with D hard to call. There are 14 residues in the CDR3. V lost 3 bases and J 2 bases, leaving 10 bases between the germline ends. CDR1 and CDR2 from the germline V gene are LNHNV and YYDKDF (reference sequence). DNA for the CDR3: TGTGCCACCAGCAGGCTTGTCGAAAACACTGAAGCTTTCTTT. This sequence encodes CATSRLVENTEAFF.

The chain uses TRBV5-4 and TRBJ1-1, with 7 bases matching TRBD1. V lost 0 bases, J lost 3 bases, and 14 bases stayed unmatched. The CDR3 has 18 residues. In germline, CDR1 is SGHNT, CDR2 YYREEE (reference sequence). DNA of the CDR3: TGTGCCAGCAGCTTGGCTTGGGACAGAGCGATCCGGGACACTGAAGCTTTCTTT. This sequence encodes CASSLAWDRAIRDTEAFF.

This sequence joins TRBV7-6 and TRBJ2-1; D is undetermined. This CDR3 contains 14 residues. V lost 3 bases and J lost 3, with 9 bases in between. Germline loops: CDR1 SGHVS, CDR2 FNYEAQ. The CDR3 region is CASSLSPVYNEQFF. The CDR3 DNA sequence: TGTGCCAGCAGCTTGAGTCCAGTCTACAATGAGCAGTTCTTC.

In DNA form, the CDR3 reads TGTGCCGGGGGTCCGGTCTACTCCTACGAGCAGTACTTC. Its protein product is CAGGPVYSYEQYF. The V and J genes are TRBV11-2 and TRBJ2-7, with D perhaps TRBD1 or TRBD2 (5 bases each). Germline values: CDR1 SGHAT, CDR2 FQNNGV. The V gene lost 11 bases and the J gene lost 0 bases, with 14 bases spanning the gap. The CDR3 is 13 residues long.

This chain connects TRBV7-2 to TRBJ2-2, with 7 bases lining up with TRBD1. V gave up 3 bases and J gave up 3 bases; unmatched junction bases: 1. The CDR3 has 14 residues. The germline V gene has CDR1 SGHTA and CDR2 FQGNSA. The CDR3 is CASSFTGDTGELFF. The CDR3 DNA sequence: TGTGCCAGCAGCTTTACAGGGGACACCGGGGAGCTGTTTTTT.

This clone was seen only once. The chain has TRBV27 and TRBJ2-7; 8 bases are shared with TRBD2. V lost 7 bases and J lost 4; bases outside the gene matches: 9. The CDR3 consists of 14 residues. Germline CDR1 is MNHEY and CDR2 is SMNVEV (reference sequence). The CDR3 loop reads CASIADPGGYEQYF. CDR3 nucleotide sequence: TGTGCCAGCATCGCCGACCCGGGAGGGTACGAGCAGTACTTC.

V gene TRBV28 combines with J gene TRBJ2-3; possible D gene TRBD1, 6 bases. V was cut by 4 bases and J by 1 base, with 24 bases left in between. Germline V gene sequence: CDR1 MDHEN, CDR2 SYDVKM. The CDR3 runs to 19 residues. CDR3 nucleotide sequence: TGTGCCAGCAGTTACGACGGACAGCGGACAAAGGATGGCACAGATACGCAGTATTTT. Protein: CASSYDGQRTKDGTDTQYF.

This chain connects TRBV28 to TRBJ2-7; D not certain. Trimming removed 4 bases at V and 6 bases at J, with 10 bases between. CDR1 and CDR2 (germline): MDHEN, SYDVKM. This CDR3 has 12 residues. The CDR3 here is CASSSVLGEQYF. CDR3 in DNA: TGTGCCAGCAGTTCCGTTTTGGGCGAGCAGTACTTC.

The rearrangement joins TRBV5-8 to TRBJ2-7, with TRBD1 identical over 11 bases. The CDR3 totals 15 residues. J gave up 3 bases and V 1 base, and 3 bases lay outside the gene matches. Germline loops: CDR1 SGHTS, CDR2 YDEGEE. The CDR3 here is CASSLWDRGDYEQYF. As DNA, the CDR3 is TGTGCCAGCAGCTTGTGGGACAGGGGGGACTACGAGCAGTACTTC.

This clone appeared once. CDR3 nucleotides: TGTGCCAGCAGCCCCGGGGGCCAGCGGTCCGACGAGCAGTACTTC. Amino acid sequence: CASSPGGQRSDEQYF. The V and J genes are TRBV2 and TRBJ2-7, with D perhaps being TRBD1 or TRBD2 (6 bases each). The ends were cut back, 6 bases at V and 5 bases at J, with 20 bases in the middle. Germline-derived CDR1 and CDR2 are SNHLY and FYNNEI. The CDR3 is made up of 15 amino acids.

The J gene is TRBJ2-3, the V gene TRBV6-7; TRBD2 aligns across 8 bases. TRBV6-7 is designated an ORF whose function remains uncertain. With V trimmed by 4 bases and J by 0 bases, 15 bases remained unmatched. The CDR3 contains 19 residues. CDR3 amino acids: CASSSLDPCSGESTDTQYF. CDR3 sequence (DNA): TGTGCCAGCAGTTCTCTCGACCCGTGTAGCGGGGAGAGCACAGATACGCAGTATTTT.

This rearrangement joins TRBV6-1 to TRBJ1-5; D gene uncertain. Germline CDR1 is MNHNS and CDR2 is SASEGT. The CDR3 has 11 amino acids. Trimming shortened V by 5 bases and J by 7 bases, and 6 bases separated the two germline ends. The CDR3 region is CASSTPQPQHF. The CDR3 nucleotides read TGTGCCAGCAGTACCCCACAGCCCCAGCATTTT.

The table lists this clone with a count of one. This chain joins TRBV11-3 and TRBJ2-3; 9 nucleotides agree with TRBD1. The V gene's germline CDR1 is SGHNT and CDR2 YENEEA. This CDR3 is built from 18 residues. J was trimmed by 6 bases and V by 1 base; bases with no gene match: 14. The CDR3 sequence: CASSLGGGQQGAGDTQYF. The CDR3 DNA follows: TGTGCCAGCAGCTTAGGCGGAGGTCAACAGGGGGCCGGGGATACGCAGTATTTT.

The CDR3 region has the DNA TGTGCCAGCAGCTTAGGGGGTCAAGGCTACACCTTC. The encoded protein is CASSLGGQGYTF. This chain links TRBV7-9 with TRBJ1-2, with unresolved D. Germline assignment: CDR1 SEHNR and CDR2 FQNEAQ (reference sequence). Deletions cut 1 base from V and 8 bases from J, with 8 bases between. There are 12 residues in the CDR3.